These 26 T cell receptor beta chains originate from one sample sequenced in a study of T-cell reconstitution after alpha-beta-depleted transplantation in children. Preparation of the TCRbeta library was carried out with unique molecular identifiers. Each CDR3 protein gets one entry after TCRdb re-called the PCR reads with MiXCR. Of around 230,000 distinct CDR3 sequences in the sample, more than 15% were seen once. The source was PBMCs, mostly from graft donor cells, collected 360 days after TCRalphabeta/CD19-depleted stem cell transplant. The receptors stem from a male patient aged 2-15 years who had a stem cell transplant for acute lymphoblastic leukemia, so the T cells may come from the graft donor.

This chain joins TRBV15 and TRBJ2-2; 7 bases match TRBD1. The CDR3 runs 15 residues. Unmatched junction bases numbered 5, after V lost 6 bases and J lost 1 base. Germline V CDR1 and CDR2: LNHNV, YYDKDF (reference sequence). CDR3 amino acids: CATREGQLNTGELFF. DNA of the CDR3: TGTGCCACCAGAGAGGGACAGTTGAACACCGGGGAGCTGTTTTTT.

J is TRBJ2-1 and V is TRBV12-3 or TRBV12-4, with TRBD1 matching over 7 bases. J gave up 7 bases and V 6 bases, and 6 bases lay outside the gene matches. The CDR3 spans 13 residues. The CDR3 region is CASSPTGRNEQFF. The CDR3 bases are TGTGCCAGCAGCCCGACAGGGCGAAATGAGCAGTTCTTC.

The genes are TRBV5-1 and TRBJ2-2, with a possible D match to TRBD1 (5 bases). The CDR3 spans 16 residues. Germline V CDR1 and CDR2: SGHRS, YFSETQ. Trimming shortened V by 1 base and J by 1 base, and 11 bases separated the two germline ends. CDR3 in DNA: TGCGCCAGCAGCTTGCGAGACAGAAGGAACACCGGGGAGCTGTTTTTT. It specifies CASSLRDRRNTGELFF.

The chain carries TRBV5-8 and TRBJ1-5; D uncertain. CDR3 length: 14 amino acids. Germline V gene sequence: CDR1 SGHTS, CDR2 YDEGEE. Trimming stripped 1 base from V and 2 bases from J, with 7 bases between. In nucleotides, the CDR3 is TGTGCCAGCAGCTTGACAGACGGCAATCAGCCCCAGCATTTT. Its translation is CASSLTDGNQPQHF. Together with reference TRBV5-8 and TRBJ1-5, the CDR3 gives the full variable domain: EAGVTQSPTHLIKTRGQQATLRCSPISGHTSVYWYQQALGLGLQFLLWYDEGEERNRGNFPPRFSGRQFPNYSSELNVNALELEDSALYLCASSLTDGNQPQHFGDGTRLSIL.

This clonotype was recorded a few times. The rearrangement uses TRBV29-1 and TRBJ2-1; 8 bases agree with TRBD2. The V gene end was trimmed by 4 bases and the J gene end by 4 bases; junction bases not matched to a gene: 12. Germline values: CDR1 SQVTM, CDR2 ANQGSEA. The CDR3 is 16 residues long. The CDR3 sequence: CSVVGRREVRYNEQFF. The CDR3 DNA reads as TGCAGCGTTGTTGGTCGGCGGGAGGTACGTTACAATGAGCAGTTCTTC.

The chain combines TRBV5-1 with TRBJ2-3, with D possibly TRBD1 on 6 matching bases. CDR3 length: 13 residues. In germline, CDR1 is SGHRS, CDR2 YFSETQ. V lost 4 bases to trimming and J lost 4 bases, with 10 bases between them. The CDR3 is CASSAEGADTQYF. CDR3 bases: TGCGCCAGCAGCGCTGAGGGGGCAGATACGCAGTATTTT.

This clonotype has just a few counts. The V gene is TRBV20-1, the J gene TRBJ1-4; possibly TRBD1 for D (5 bases). Germline loops: CDR1 DFQATT, CDR2 SNEGSKA (reference sequence). V was cut by 0 bases and J by 7 bases, with 15 bases left in between. There are 15 residues in the CDR3. CDR3 amino acids: CSARDRRGGIEKLFF. CDR3 nucleotide sequence: TGCAGTGCTAGAGATCGGAGGGGCGGGATTGAAAAACTGTTTTTT.

This clonotype was detected a few times. The chain links TRBV20-1 to TRBJ2-3; possibly TRBD2 for D (5 bases). V was cut by 3 bases and J by 4 bases, with 26 bases left in between. This CDR3 region has 18 residues. Germline loops: CDR1 DFQATT, CDR2 SNEGSKA (reference sequence). CDR3: CSASLAGRLPLLADTQYF. For the CDR3, the DNA is TGCAGTGCTAGTTTGGCGGGTCGACTCCCCTTGTTGGCAGATACGCAGTATTTT.

This clonotype was recorded many times. J is TRBJ2-5 and V is TRBV5-1; 7 bases line up with TRBD1. V gave up 5 bases and J gave up 4 bases; unmatched junction bases: 5. The CDR3 sequence is 13 residues long. CDR1 and CDR2 (germline): SGHRS, YFSETQ. The CDR3 reads CASRDRPRETQYF. DNA for the CDR3: TGCGCCAGCAGGGACAGGCCCCGAGAGACCCAGTACTTC. Looking up the rest from reference TRBV5-1 and TRBJ2-5 gives the full variable domain: KAGVTQTPRYLIKTRGQQVTLSCSPISGHRSVSWYQQTPGQGLQFLFEYFSETQRNKGNFPGRFSGRQFSNSRSEMNVSTLELGDSALYLCASRDRPRETQYFGPGTRLLVL.

This clonotype was detected ten times or more. The rearrangement joins TRBV4-3 to TRBJ1-1; D ambiguous. The CDR3 totals 13 residues. Between the trimmed V and J ends, which lost 0 bases and 1 base, there was a span of 3 bases. Germline V CDR1 and CDR2: LGHNA, YSLEER. The CDR3 sequence is CASSQDRNTEAFF. The CDR3 bases are TGCGCCAGCAGCCAAGATCGGAACACTGAAGCTTTCTTT.

This chain connects TRBV5-5 to TRBJ2-7; perhaps TRBD2 as D (6 bases). CDR3 size: 16 residues. Between the trimmed V and J ends, which lost 0 bases and 0 bases, there was a span of 13 bases. In germline, CDR1 is SGHKS, CDR2 YYEKEE (reference sequence). CDR3 loop: CASSLVGGDSSYEQYF. In DNA, the CDR3 is TGTGCCAGCAGCTTGGTCGGTGGGGACTCCTCCTACGAGCAGTACTTC.

The chain carries TRBV29-1 and TRBJ2-1; D is uncertain. CDR1 is SQVTM and CDR2 is ANQGSEA in the germline V gene. The CDR3 consists of 10 residues. Trimming removed 7 bases from V and 8 bases from J, with 9 bases in between. The CDR3, as DNA: TGCAGCGCCTACACCCATGAGCAGTTCTTC. Translating it yields CSAYTHEQFF.

V and J are TRBV3-1 and TRBJ2-7; possibly TRBD1 or TRBD2 for D (6 bases each). The CDR3 spans 15 residues. CDR1 is LGHDT, CDR2 YNNKEL, per germline (reference sequence). V lost 0 bases and J lost 7, with 16 bases in between. The CDR3 loop reads CASSQDRLEGGEQYF. The CDR3 nucleotides are TGTGCCAGCAGCCAAGACCGACTCGAAGGGGGGGAGCAGTACTTC.

This clonotype was picked up a small number of times. The chain uses TRBV7-6 and TRBJ2-7; a weak D match, TRBD1 (6 bases). Per the germline V gene, CDR1 is SGHVS and CDR2 is FNYEAQ. Trimming took 5 bases from V and 2 from J, leaving 16 bases between them. The CDR3 is 15 residues long. CDR3 in DNA: TGTGCCAGCAGCCCTATCACAGGGCTGGCCTACGAGCAGTACTTC. It translates to CASSPITGLAYEQYF.

This clonotype has only a few counts. The J gene is TRBJ1-1, the V gene TRBV4-3; the D is unclear. CDR1 and CDR2 (germline): LGHNA, YSLEER. This CDR3 is built from 14 residues. V lost 0 bases to trimming and J lost 4 bases, with 9 bases between them. CDR3 DNA sequence: TGCGCCAGCAGCCAAGATATGACGATCACTGAAGCTTTCTTT. Residues: CASSQDMTITEAFF.

The V and J genes are TRBV10-3 and TRBJ1-2; no clear D. In germline, CDR1 is ENHRY, CDR2 SYGVKD. The CDR3 extends over 16 amino acids. The V end was cut by 2 bases, the J end by 4 bases, with 17 bases between. The CDR3 sequence is CAISEGLGRVSYGYTF. CDR3 bases: TGTGCCATCAGTGAGGGGTTAGGGCGAGTTTCCTATGGCTACACCTTC.

This clonotype was recorded at least ten times. The chain joins TRBV7-8 to TRBJ1-6; maybe TRBD1 (5 bases). V dropped 1 base and J dropped 7 bases, with 11 bases sitting between them. Per germline, CDR1 SGHVS and CDR2 FQNEAQ. The CDR3 length is 15 residues. In nucleotides, the CDR3 is TGTGCCAGCAGCTTAGAGACAGTAGAAAATTCACCCCTCCACTTT. Its protein is CASSLETVENSPLHF.

J is TRBJ1-2 and V is TRBV5-1; D might be TRBD1 (5 bases). Germline CDR1 SGHRS, CDR2 YFSETQ. CDR3 length: 15 residues. Trimming took off 0 bases at V and 2 bases at J, with 11 bases between the two ends. CDR3 coding DNA: TGCGCCAGCAGCTTGGAACGGGGGGGGAACTATGGCTACACCTTC. Protein: CASSLERGGNYGYTF.

The chain combines TRBV4-2 with TRBJ2-6, with 7 bases fitting TRBD2. Per germline, CDR1 LGHNA and CDR2 YNFKEQ. This CDR3 contains 19 residues. V lost 0 bases to trimming and J lost 0 bases; unmatched junction nucleotides: 8. The CDR3 loop is CASSQEVGAGYSGANVLTF. The CDR3 DNA sequence: TGTGCCAGCAGCCAAGAGGTTGGAGCGGGATACTCTGGGGCCAACGTCCTGACTTTC.

This clonotype was seen more than once but under ten times. The chain uses TRBV7-9 and TRBJ2-1; D not certain. Trimming cost V 5 bases and J 0 bases, with 11 bases left between them. The CDR3 length is 15 residues. Germline V gene lookup returns CDR1 SEHNR and CDR2 FQNEAQ (reference sequence). CDR3 in amino acids: CASSPGGDSYNEQFF. The CDR3 DNA reads as TGTGCCAGCAGCCCAGGTGGGGACTCCTACAATGAGCAGTTCTTC.

Many counts were recorded for this clonotype. The V and J genes are TRBV12-3 or TRBV12-4 and TRBJ2-1; D ambiguous. The CDR3 contains 11 residues. Deletions cut 3 bases from V and 7 bases from J, with 4 bases between. In DNA form, the CDR3 reads TGTGCCAGCAGTTTTCGTAATGAGCAGTTCTTC. This sequence encodes CASSFRNEQFF.

This clonotype occurred a few times. The V gene is TRBV12-3 or TRBV12-4, the J gene TRBJ2-2; no firm D call. This CDR3 is built from 14 residues. V dropped 6 bases and J dropped 6 bases, with 14 bases sitting between them. The CDR3, as DNA: TGTGCCAGCAGCACTTTGCTAGGTTCCGGGGAGCTGTTTTTT. Translation: CASSTLLGSGELFF.

The chain couples TRBV3-1 to TRBJ2-7; D not certain. The V end was cut by 0 bases, the J end by 2 bases, with 2 bases between. CDR3 length equals 12 residues. CDR1 is LGHDT, CDR2 YNNKEL, per germline (reference sequence). The CDR3 sequence: CASSQDTYEQYF. In DNA, the CDR3 is TGTGCCAGCAGCCAAGACACCTACGAGCAGTACTTC.

This clonotype was seen more than once but under ten times. The chain combines TRBV5-1 with TRBJ2-7; D remains ambiguous. V lost 0 bases to trimming and J lost 6 bases, with 22 bases between them. Germline assignment: CDR1 SGHRS and CDR2 YFSETQ. This CDR3 region has 17 residues. The CDR3 spells CASSLGTVIPTSGEQYF. In nucleotides, the CDR3 is TGCGCCAGCAGCTTGGGAACAGTCATCCCGACATCGGGCGAGCAGTACTTC. The complete variable domain, with remaining parts taken from reference TRBV5-1 and TRBJ2-7, reads KAGVTQTPRYLIKTRGQQVTLSCSPISGHRSVSWYQQTPGQGLQFLFEYFSETQRNKGNFPGRFSGRQFSNSRSEMNVSTLELGDSALYLCASSLGTVIPTSGEQYFGPGTRLTVT.

This clonotype occurred a few times. The chain is built from TRBV2 and TRBJ2-1; 13 nucleotides agree with TRBD2. The V gene end was trimmed by 7 bases and the J gene end by 8 bases; junction bases not matched to a gene: 17. The CDR3 runs 18 residues. CDR1 SNHLY and CDR2 FYNNEI come from the germline V gene. CDR3 sequence reads: CASTWTSGRWDGGDEQFF. CDR3 coding DNA: TGTGCCAGCACCTGGACTAGCGGGAGATGGGATGGAGGTGATGAGCAGTTCTTC.

There are a few counts of this clonotype. The chain combines TRBV20-1 with TRBJ1-1, with a possible D match to TRBD1 (6 bases). This CDR3 contains 14 residues. V lost 1 base, J lost 0 bases, and 9 bases lay in between. Germline CDR1 and CDR2: DFQATT and SNEGSKA (reference sequence). The CDR3 coding sequence is TGCAGTGCTAGAGGTTACAGGGTGAACACTGAAGCTTTCTTT. Its translation: CSARGYRVNTEAFF.